This T cell receptor beta chain was sequenced during a study of cytomegalovirus exposure and HLA in healthy donors. Study as a whole: Prior work identified under 130 million unique TCR beta sequences in some 180 million T cells.

With respect to this clone: Its antigen is unknown.

A multiplex PCR was run with 60 Vbeta primers and 13 Jbeta primers. Using immunoSEQ multiplex PCR, the repertoire was profiled, and TCRdb retains in-frame clones only, with some absent. The profile covers about 160,000 clones, with 76% appearing a single time and about 0.69% taken by the ten largest. Whole-study results and caveats: When analyzed later, a missense DCLRE1C variant was found to be linked to TCR beta V- and J-gene trimming. In vitro testing confirmed a few CMV-associated chains as specific for CMV antigens.

Germline V lookup: CDR1 MRHNA, CDR2 SNTAGT. The V and J ends lost 2 bases and 6 bases, in that order; junction bases with no gene match: 8. The CDR3 loop spans 15 amino acids. The rearrangement uses TRBV6-4 and TRBJ1-2, with TRBD1 matching 8 bases. Specimen: PBMCs. The receptor comes from a female donor in good health and CMV-seronegative. The CDR3 loop is CASSDGGTGGNGYTF. In nucleotides, the CDR3 is TGTGCCAGCAGTGACGGTGGGACAGGCGGGAATGGCTACACCTTC.